The T cell receptor (beta chain) described here comes from a study of cytotoxic CD8 clonotypes in ibrutinib-treated CLL. Repertoires were generated with immunoSEQ multiplex PCR, while TCRdb's copy carries only in-frame clones and drops some. The table lists over 150,000 clones, roughly 72% of them singletons. The CDR3 extends over 15 amino acids. V lost 8 bases to trimming and J lost 0 bases, with 14 bases between them. Germline V CDR1 and CDR2: MDHEN, SYDVKM. The material sequenced was PBMCs, taken after 24 months of ibrutinib treatment. This chain uses TRBV28 with TRBJ2-1, with D possibly matching TRBD1 (5 bases). This TCR derives from a human donor with chronic lymphocytic leukemia. The chain's CDR3 is CASSLQGSSYNEQFF. CDR3 nucleotides: TGTGCCAGCTCTCTTCAGGGTAGCTCCTACAATGAGCAGTTCTTC.